This T cell receptor beta chain was identified in a study of T-cell reconstitution after alpha-beta-depleted transplantation in children. A TCRbeta library incorporating unique molecular identifiers was prepared. TCRdb reprocessed the PCR reads via MiXCR and lists one record per CDR3 protein. The table records fewer than 350,000 distinct CDR3 sequences, around 10% of them present only once. Findings and caveats of the study: Alpha-beta T cells present about two months after transplant were reported to originate from several hundred expanded graft clones. Once a year had passed after transplant, T-cell counts and diversity came mostly from newly produced T cells. There were some patients whose high TCRbeta diversity at day 60 came from surviving recipient T cells and thymic progenitors.

This CDR3 has 16 amino acids. Trimming removed 6 bases at V and 1 base at J, with 18 bases between. In germline, CDR1 is MNHNS, CDR2 SASEGT. This clonotype has more than one count but fewer than ten. The target antigen is unknown. The input for sequencing was PBMCs, taken before TCRalphabeta/CD19-depleted stem cell transplant. The sequence was collected from a boy less than two years old with acute myeloid leukemia, due to receive a stem cell transplant. The chain links TRBV6-1 to TRBJ2-5; D is tentatively TRBD1 or TRBD2 (5 bases each). The CDR3 DNA reads as TGTGCCAGCAGATCCGCTCCGGGACCCCCCCAAGAGACCCAGTACTTC. This translates into CASRSAPGPPQETQYF.